The 20 T cell receptor beta chains in this list originate from one sample, sequenced in a study of T cell clones after liver transplantation. Sequencing was performed with immunoSEQ multiplex PCR; in TCRdb, only in-frame clones are kept and a portion is missing. This sample has fewer than 70,000 clones; 70% to 80% occur once, and the top ten carry 15%. The specimen was CD4+ T cells from blood, collected before liver transplant. These receptors were taken from a human donor who received a liver transplant.

This chain links TRBV19 with TRBJ1-5; D unclear. Trimming removed 7 bases at V and 4 bases at J, with 8 bases between. Germline V CDR1 and CDR2: LNHDA, SQIVND (reference sequence). CDR3 length equals 12 residues. The CDR3 bases are TGTGCCAGTAACAGCTTTAATCAGCCCCAGCATTTT. Translating gives CASNSFNQPQHF.

In its sample, this clone was seen a few times. The V and J genes are TRBV7-9 and TRBJ1-1; 12 bases are shared with TRBD1. The CDR3 consists of 17 residues. V shed 4 bases and J 1 base; nucleotides not matched to a gene: 7. CDR1 is SEHNR and CDR2 is FQNEAQ in the germline V gene (reference sequence). Here the CDR3 DNA reads TGTGCCAGCAGCTCGGGACAGGGGGCGGGAAGGAACACTGAAGCTTTCTTT. Residues: CASSSGQGAGRNTEAFF. Using reference TRBV7-9 and TRBJ1-1 for the parts outside the CDR3, the full variable domain is DTGVSQNPRHKITKRGQNVTFRCDPISEHNRLYWYRQTLGQGPEFLTYFQNEAQLEKSRLLSDRFSAERPKGSFSTLEIQRTEQGDSAMYLCASSSGQGAGRNTEAFFGQGTRLTVV.

With regard to this clone: At one boundary the junction diverges from the germline segment, which might be a read error. The chain links TRBV5-4 to TRBJ2-4; 12 bases are a match to TRBD1. This CDR3 has 13 residues. Germline CDR1 SGHNT, CDR2 YYREEE (reference sequence). The CDR3 region is CASSRDRGRDGDF. In DNA form, the CDR3 reads TGTGCCAGCAGCCGGGACAGGGGGCGAGATGGGGACTTC.

J is TRBJ2-1 and V is TRBV2; perhaps TRBD1 as D (6 bases). The CDR3 runs to 17 residues. The germline V and J ends were trimmed by 1 base and 8 bases, with 21 bases remaining between them. Germline CDR1 SNHLY, CDR2 FYNNEI. DNA of the CDR3: TGTGCCAGCAGTGAAGGTCCAGCAGGGGACGTGGGGGATGAGCAGTTCTTC. This gives the protein CASSEGPAGDVGDEQFF.

This rearrangement joins TRBV11-2 to TRBJ2-3, with D maybe TRBD2 (6 bases). The V gene's germline CDR1 is SGHAT and CDR2 FQNNGV. The CDR3 length is 16 residues. Trimming cost V 3 bases and J 2 bases, with 15 bases left between them. The CDR3 nucleotides are TGTGCCAGCAGCTTGGGGGGAAGAGGGTTCACAGATACGCAGTATTTT. Protein sequence: CASSLGGRGFTDTQYF.

The chain uses TRBV2 and TRBJ2-7; D gene uncertain. CDR1 SNHLY and CDR2 FYNNEI come from the germline V gene. The CDR3 has 13 residues. V was pared by 4 bases and J by 0 bases, with 7 bases between. DNA of the CDR3: TGTGCCAGCAGTGTTGGCCTCTCCTACGAGCAGTACTTC. This sequence encodes CASSVGLSYEQYF. Variable domain in full (rest from reference TRBV2 and TRBJ2-7): EPEVTQTPSHQVTQMGQEVILRCVPISNHLYFYWYRQILGQKVEFLVSFYNNEISEKSEIFDDQFSVERPDGSNFTLKIRSTKLEDSAMYFCASSVGLSYEQYFGPGTRLTVT.

The J gene is TRBJ2-7, the V gene TRBV6-6; 10 bases are a match to TRBD1. Germline loops: CDR1 MNHNY, CDR2 SVGAGI (reference sequence). CDR3 size: 14 residues. Trimming cost V 5 bases and J 6 bases; bases outside gene matches: 7. The CDR3 loop is CASSTGTGVTEQYF. CDR3 coding DNA: TGTGCCAGCAGTACCGGGACAGGGGTCACCGAGCAGTACTTC.

The chain's CDR3 is CASSYFGESNSPLHF. CDR3 sequence (DNA): TGTGCCAGCAGTTACTTCGGGGAGTCTAATTCACCCCTCCACTTT. The chain is built from TRBV5-6 and TRBJ1-6; D remains ambiguous. CDR1 and CDR2 (germline): SGHDT, YYEEEE. Trimming cost V 5 bases and J 6 bases, with 15 bases left between them. The CDR3 is 15 amino acids.

J is TRBJ2-3 and V is TRBV6-5; D might be TRBD1 (6 bases). Germline CDR1 and CDR2: MNHEY and SVGAGI. The V end lost 4 bases, the J end lost 1 base, and 12 bases lay between the germline ends. The CDR3 is 15 amino acids. CDR3 protein: CASSSQGLGTDTQYF. The CDR3 DNA reads as TGTGCCAGCAGTTCTCAGGGGTTGGGCACAGATACGCAGTATTTT.

This clone appeared many times. The genes are TRBV27 and TRBJ2-6, with D possibly matching TRBD1 (6 bases). There are 16 residues in the CDR3. Trimming stripped 5 bases from V and 1 base from J, with 12 bases between. Germline V gives CDR1 MNHEY, CDR2 SMNVEV (reference sequence). Here the CDR3 reads CASSPIQGSGANVLTF. In nucleotides, the CDR3 is TGTGCCAGCAGTCCTATCCAGGGGTCTGGGGCCAACGTCCTGACTTTC.

The CDR3 is CASSRLGGRMNTEAFF. In nucleotides, the CDR3 is TGTGCCAGTAGTAGATTAGGGGGCCGGATGAACACTGAAGCTTTCTTT. The chain has TRBV19 and TRBJ1-1, with 7 bases lining up with TRBD1. Losses at the gene ends were 4 bases for V and 0 bases for J; bases not matched to a gene: 8. The CDR3 consists of 16 residues. Germline CDR1 is LNHDA and CDR2 is SQIVND (reference sequence).

This clone showed up just once. The genes are TRBV6-1 and TRBJ2-2; possibly TRBD2 for D (7 bases). The CDR3 contains 14 residues. Trimming stripped 8 bases from V and 6 bases from J, with 16 bases between. CDR1 is MNHNS, CDR2 SASEGT, per germline. DNA for the CDR3: TGTGCCAGCCGGGCAGGAGGGGGGGCCGGGGAGCTGTTTTTT. Translating it yields CASRAGGGAGELFF.

This chain connects TRBV7-2 to TRBJ2-3, with 8 bases fitting TRBD2. With V trimmed by 2 bases and J by 1 base, 14 bases remained unmatched. Germline values: CDR1 SGHTA, CDR2 FQGNSA. The CDR3 totals 19 residues. In DNA, the CDR3 is TGTGCCAGCAGCTTATCCCCCGCGGGGGGCTTTGACGGCACAGATACGCAGTATTTT. Protein: CASSLSPAGGFDGTDTQYF.

The chain uses TRBV2 and TRBJ1-2; 8 nucleotides align to TRBD1. This CDR3 spans 14 amino acids. The V segment lost 5 bases and the J segment 4 bases; nucleotides outside the gene matches: 6. Germline V gene data show CDR1 as SNHLY and CDR2 as FYNNEI. CDR3: CASSLVQGAYGYTF. In nucleotides, the CDR3 is TGTGCCAGCAGTCTTGTGCAGGGGGCCTATGGCTACACCTTC.

The count of this clone is one. The V and J genes are TRBV2 and TRBJ2-6, with 7 bases aligning to TRBD1. This CDR3 spans 17 amino acids. Per germline, CDR1 SNHLY and CDR2 FYNNEI. Germline trimming cut 7 bases from V and 0 bases from J; bases unmatched to any gene: 9. The CDR3 loop reads CASTESEGASGANVLTF. The CDR3 nucleotides are TGTGCCAGCACCGAAAGTGAGGGGGCCTCTGGGGCCAACGTCCTGACTTTC. Drawing the rest from reference TRBV2 and TRBJ2-6, the complete variable domain is EPEVTQTPSHQVTQMGQEVILRCVPISNHLYFYWYRQILGQKVEFLVSFYNNEISEKSEIFDDQFSVERPDGSNFTLKIRSTKLEDSAMYFCASTESEGASGANVLTFGAGSRLTVL.

This sequence joins TRBV9 and TRBJ2-7; 9 bases are a match to TRBD2. With 3 bases clipped from V and 1 base from J, the junction kept 8 bases outside the gene matches. There are 16 residues in the CDR3. The germline V gene has CDR1 SGDLS and CDR2 YYNGEE. CDR3 sequence: CASSELAGAPSYEQYF. The DNA for the CDR3 is TGTGCCAGCAGCGAATTAGCGGGGGCGCCTTCCTACGAGCAGTACTTC. Drawing the rest from reference TRBV9 and TRBJ2-7, the complete variable domain is DSGVTQTPKHLITATGQRVTLRCSPRSGDLSVYWYQQSLDQGLQFLIQYYNGEERAKGNILERFSAQQFPDLHSELNLSSLELGDSALYFCASSELAGAPSYEQYFGPGTRLTVT.

The chain joins TRBV5-1 to TRBJ2-3; 9 positions match TRBD2. J lost 1 base, V lost 6 bases, and 9 bases had no gene match. Germline lookup yields CDR1 SGHRS and CDR2 YFSETQ. CDR3 length: 16 residues. The CDR3 spells CASMSGGSLGTDTQYF. CDR3 bases: TGCGCCAGCATGAGCGGGGGGTCCCTCGGCACAGATACGCAGTATTTT.

This clone occurred a few times. The CDR3 DNA sequence: TGTGCCTGGAGTGGACAGCAAACCGGGGAGCTGTTTTTT. Amino acids: CAWSGQQTGELFF. The rearrangement uses TRBV30 and TRBJ2-2; D is possibly TRBD1 (5 bases). Between the trimmed V and J ends, which lost 1 base and 5 bases, there was a span of 8 bases. Germline values: CDR1 GTSNPN, CDR2 SVGIG (reference sequence). The length of the CDR3 is 13 residues.

J is TRBJ2-1 and V is TRBV4-1; D is undetermined. V was pared by 0 bases and J by 3 bases, with 9 bases between. The CDR3 length is 15 residues. Germline CDR1 reads MGHRA; CDR2 reads YSYEKL. CDR3 sequence reads: CASSQDSRNYNEQFF. The CDR3 coding sequence is TGCGCCAGCAGCCAAGATTCGAGGAACTACAATGAGCAGTTCTTC.

This clone was counted between two and nine times. The chain is built from TRBV27 and TRBJ1-6, with D possibly matching TRBD1 (5 bases). The germline gives CDR1 MNHEY, CDR2 SMNVEV (reference sequence). Trimming took off 5 bases at V and 9 bases at J, with 8 bases between the two ends. This CDR3 comprises 12 residues. The CDR3 DNA reads as TGTGCCAGCAGTGACAGAAGTTCACCCCTCCACTTT. This sequence encodes CASSDRSSPLHF.